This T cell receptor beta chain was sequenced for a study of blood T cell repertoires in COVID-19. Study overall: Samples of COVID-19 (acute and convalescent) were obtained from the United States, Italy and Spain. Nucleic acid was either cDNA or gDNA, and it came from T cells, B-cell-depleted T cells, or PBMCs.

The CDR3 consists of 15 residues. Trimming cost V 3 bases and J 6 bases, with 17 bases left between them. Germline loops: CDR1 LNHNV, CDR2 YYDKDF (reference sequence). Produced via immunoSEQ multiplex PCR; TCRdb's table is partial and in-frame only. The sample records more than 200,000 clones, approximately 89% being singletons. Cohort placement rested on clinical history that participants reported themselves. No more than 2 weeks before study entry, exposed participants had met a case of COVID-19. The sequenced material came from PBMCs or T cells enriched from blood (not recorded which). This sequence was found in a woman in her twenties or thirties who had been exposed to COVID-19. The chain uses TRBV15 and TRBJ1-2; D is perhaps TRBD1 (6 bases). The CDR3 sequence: CATSSRTGTRHGYTF. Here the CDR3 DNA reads TGTGCCACCAGCAGTCGCACAGGGACTAGACATGGCTACACCTTC.